This TCR beta chain was retrieved from a study of beta chain features in type 1 diabetes. Study as a whole: Examination of sorted cells across all samples involved 100 million or so cells. Study conclusions and caveats: Patients showed naive, central memory and Treg TCRB repertoires that appeared more similar than those of healthy donors.

What was sequenced were expressed TCRB transcripts, since all of the isolated RNA had been reverse transcribed. Produced via immunoSEQ multiplex PCR; TCRdb's table is partial and in-frame only. The table includes 620,000 or so clones, 15% to 17% detected once. About this clone: Its antigen is not known. The same CDR3 is also encoded by other DNA sequences in this sample.

V was shortened by 1 base and J by 4 bases, with 4 bases between the two germline ends. Germline CDR1 SEHNR, CDR2 FQNEAQ (reference sequence). This CDR3 has 12 amino acids. Input material: naive CD4+ T cells from blood. This TCR was recovered from a man between 18 and 35 years old in good health. This rearrangement joins TRBV7-9 to TRBJ1-2; D is undetermined. In nucleotides, the CDR3 is TGTGCCAGCAGCTTAGGTGGCTATGGCTACACCTTC. Translated, it gives CASSLGGYGYTF.